This TCR beta chain was observed in a study of molecular identifiers for immune sequencing clone quantification. TCRdb itself ran the PCR reads through MiXCR, one entry per CDR3 protein. The sample holds over 600,000 distinct CDR3 sequences; less than 20% are singletons and the top ten take about 0.9%. The CDR3 runs to 12 residues. Per the germline V gene, CDR1 is LNHDA and CDR2 is SQIVND (reference sequence). V lost 5 bases and J 6 bases, leaving 8 bases between the germline ends. J is TRBJ2-1 and V is TRBV19; no clear D gene. Sequenced: naive CD8+ T cells from blood, with Jurkat cell RNA spiked in. Noted subset: FACS-sorted CD8+CD4-CCR7+CD45RA+ naive T cells. This receptor was obtained from a human donor in good health. Some libraries in this study had Jurkat cell RNA spiked in. As DNA, the CDR3 is TGTGCCAGTAGTCCCTACGGCAATGAGCAGTTCTTC. Residues: CASSPYGNEQFF.